The 21 T cell receptor beta chains below were found in one sample sequenced in a study of human T cells and chemical hapten exposure. TCRdb itself ran the RACE reads through MiXCR, one entry per CDR3 protein. The sample has 240,000 or so distinct CDR3 sequences; about 8.6% are singletons. Time point here: pre-sensitization, week 0. The treatment was: therapeutic diphenylcyclopropenone sensitization with weekly scalp DPC. The specimen comprised whole blood, sampled in connection with sensitization to the hapten diphenylcyclopropenone (DPC). The source of these receptors is a woman aged 40 to 55 with alopecia areata. Some clones in this sample may be carry-over from other donors' samples.

This clonotype was seen many times. The rearrangement joins TRBV6-2 or TRBV6-3 to TRBJ1-5, with 7 bases aligning to TRBD1. The J segment lost 5 bases and the V segment lost 5 bases, leaving 9 bases of the junction unmatched. The CDR3 has 15 residues. CDR1 MNHEY and CDR2 SVGEGT come from the germline V gene. CDR3 coding DNA: TGTGCCAGCAGTCGTCGACAGGGAGTTCATCAGCCCCAGCATTTT. It encodes CASSRRQGVHQPQHF.

This clonotype was counted a few times. This chain links TRBV12-3 or TRBV12-4 with TRBJ2-7, with 13 nucleotides matching TRBD2. Trimming took 4 bases from V and 1 from J; bases not matched to a gene: 4. The CDR3 runs 16 residues. CDR3: CASSSGLAGSSYEQYF. Written as DNA, the CDR3 is TGTGCCAGCAGTTCGGGACTAGCGGGATCTTCCTACGAGCAGTACTTC.

This chain links TRBV28 with TRBJ2-7; 8 bases fit TRBD2. Germline assignment: CDR1 MDHEN and CDR2 SYDVKM. The CDR3 loop spans 14 amino acids. Germline trimming cut 6 bases from V and 6 bases from J; bases unmatched to any gene: 10. The CDR3 loop is CASSPPAGASEQYF. CDR3 sequence (DNA): TGTGCCAGCAGCCCTCCAGCGGGAGCGTCCGAGCAGTACTTC.

This clonotype was detected many times. The chain has TRBV7-8 and TRBJ1-1; the D is unclear. Per germline, CDR1 SGHVS and CDR2 FQNEAQ. V shed 5 bases and J shed 0 bases, with 1 base lying between them. CDR3 length: 11 residues. In DNA form, the CDR3 reads TGTGCCAGCAGCGTGAACACTGAAGCTTTCTTT. Translated, it gives CASSVNTEAFF.

This clonotype was counted a single time. The V call is TRBV12-3 or TRBV12-4, the J call TRBJ1-5, with a weak D call TRBD1 (5 bases). This CDR3 has 15 amino acids. The V and J ends lost 8 bases and 3 bases respectively, with 17 bases between them. The CDR3 nucleotides are TGTGCCAGCCACAAGTCAGGGCTGTTCAATCAGCCCCAGCATTTT. Its protein is CASHKSGLFNQPQHF.

In its sample, this clonotype was seen many times. The CDR3 is CASSPLPEKLFF. DNA of the CDR3: TGTGCCAGCAGCCCCCTCCCGGAAAAACTGTTTTTT. The V gene is TRBV28, the J gene TRBJ1-4, with D unclear. CDR1 is MDHEN, CDR2 SYDVKM, per germline. The CDR3 has 12 amino acids. V lost 6 bases and J lost 8, with 10 bases in between.

This clonotype was picked up a small number of times. The rearrangement links TRBV5-1 to TRBJ1-1; D gene uncertain. CDR3 length: 15 amino acids. Germline assignment: CDR1 SGHRS and CDR2 YFSETQ. V lost 4 bases to trimming and J lost 2 bases, with 15 bases between them. CDR3 loop: CASSPGHGRNTEAFF. For the CDR3, the DNA is TGCGCCAGCAGCCCCGGGCATGGGCGTAACACTGAAGCTTTCTTT.

This clonotype was picked up a small number of times. The CDR3 here is CASSPPPLTNQPQHF. The CDR3 nucleotides are TGTGCCAGCAGCCCACCCCCACTCACTAATCAGCCCCAGCATTTT. The chain recombines TRBV6-2 or TRBV6-3 with TRBJ1-5; D unresolved. With 6 bases removed from V and 4 bases from J, the gap between germline ends came to 16 bases. Looked up from germline, CDR1 is MNHEY and CDR2 is SVGEGT. The CDR3 sequence is 15 residues long.

V usage is TRBV6-6 and J usage is TRBJ2-5; D is tentatively TRBD1 or TRBD2 (5 bases each). Trimming took off 2 bases at V and 5 bases at J, with 6 bases between the two ends. Germline loops: CDR1 MNHNY, CDR2 SVGAGI (reference sequence). The CDR3 sequence is 12 residues long. Written as DNA, the CDR3 is TGTGCCAGCAGTTACCGGGACGAGACCCAGTACTTC. It specifies CASSYRDETQYF.

This clonotype was counted at least ten times. CDR3 sequence reads: CASVYTRQGKSGLGCRETQYF. The CDR3, as DNA: TGTGCCAGCGTTTATACCAGACAGGGGAAATCGGGATTAGGATGCCGAGAGACCCAGTACTTC. V and J are TRBV6-5 and TRBJ2-5; TRBD1 aligns across 8 bases. Unmatched junction bases numbered 30, after V lost 8 bases and J lost 4 bases. CDR1 is MNHEY, CDR2 SVGAGI, per germline. This CDR3 region has 21 residues.

This clonotype occurred a few times. This sequence joins TRBV29-1 and TRBJ2-5; D remains unclear. The CDR3 totals 13 residues. Trimming removed 3 bases from V and 1 base from J, with 9 bases in between. Germline V gives CDR1 SQVTM, CDR2 ANQGSEA. The CDR3 DNA is TGCAGCGTTGATGCGAGGATCCAAGAGACCCAGTACTTC. This gives the protein CSVDARIQETQYF.

V gene TRBV6-5 combines with J gene TRBJ2-3, with D unclear. The V end was cut by 6 bases, the J end by 5 bases, with 9 bases between. There are 12 residues in the CDR3. CDR1 and CDR2 from the germline V gene are MNHEY and SVGAGI. The CDR3 bases are TGTGCCAGCAGGACTCCAGGAGATACGCAGTATTTT. Translated: CASRTPGDTQYF.

This clonotype was seen a handful of times. The chain recombines TRBV7-9 with TRBJ1-3; no definite D call. CDR3 length equals 14 residues. Trimming took 5 bases from V and 5 from J, leaving 13 bases between them. CDR1 SEHNR and CDR2 FQNEAQ come from the germline V gene (reference sequence). CDR3 in amino acids: CASSPRQARNTIYF. For the CDR3, the DNA is TGTGCCAGCAGCCCCCGCCAGGCCAGAAACACCATATATTTT. The variable domain in full, with the rest retrieved from reference TRBV7-9 and TRBJ1-3, is DTGVSQNPRHKITKRGQNVTFRCDPISEHNRLYWYRQTLGQGPEFLTYFQNEAQLEKSRLLSDRFSAERPKGSFSTLEIQRTEQGDSAMYLCASSPRQARNTIYFGEGSWLTVV.

This clonotype has only a few counts. The gene calls are TRBV7-2 and TRBJ1-4, with TRBD1 matching 7 bases. V lost 5 bases, J lost 4 bases, and 16 bases stayed unmatched. The CDR3 runs to 18 residues. Germline V lookup: CDR1 SGHTA, CDR2 FQGNSA. CDR3 sequence (DNA): TGTGCCAGCAGCCCCAGGGGTGGCAGGGGGAGAAGTAATGAAAAACTGTTTTTT. Amino acids: CASSPRGGRGRSNEKLFF.

This clonotype was seen a handful of times. The chain is built from TRBV7-2 and TRBJ2-3; D uncertain. The CDR3 has 14 residues. The V end lost 0 bases, the J end lost 3 bases, and 7 bases lay between the germline ends. CDR1 and CDR2 (germline): SGHTA, FQGNSA. For the CDR3, the DNA is TGTGCCAGCAGCTTAGCGCCGGAAACAGATACGCAGTATTTT. Encoded protein: CASSLAPETDTQYF.

This clonotype appeared a few times. The gene calls are TRBV7-9 and TRBJ2-3; 11 nucleotides match TRBD2. With 6 bases clipped from V and 4 bases from J, the junction kept 9 bases outside the gene matches. From germline, CDR1 is SEHNR and CDR2 FQNEAQ (reference sequence). This CDR3 contains 16 residues. The CDR3 DNA reads as TGTGCCAGCAGTATAGGACTAGCGGGTGTCGCAGATACGCAGTATTTT. Translating gives CASSIGLAGVADTQYF.

This clonotype has a handful of counts. The junction does not match germline at one end; this may be a read error. The chain links TRBV5-6 to TRBJ1-1; no clear D gene. Germline V gene data show CDR1 as SGHDT and CDR2 as YYEEEE. The CDR3 is made up of 12 amino acids. The CDR3 bases are TGTGCCAGCAGCTTGAAATCGGGAAGGATAATCTTT. Translation gives CASSLKSGRIIF.

This clonotype was picked up a small number of times. V gene TRBV2 combines with J gene TRBJ2-3; unclear D gene. CDR1 is SNHLY and CDR2 is FYNNEI in the germline V gene. Trimming cost V 3 bases and J 2 bases, with 9 bases left between them. This CDR3 contains 14 residues. The CDR3 loop reads CASSDSAATDTQYF. The DNA of the CDR3 is TGTGCCAGCAGTGACTCGGCGGCCACAGATACGCAGTATTTT.

A few counts support this clonotype. This chain uses TRBV7-2 with TRBJ1-1; D possibly corresponds to TRBD1 (6 bases). CDR1 SGHTA and CDR2 FQGNSA come from the germline V gene. This CDR3 is 17 amino acids long. Trimming pared 3 bases from V and 7 bases from J, leaving 24 bases between. The CDR3 region is CASSFPTNAGTRIEAFF. The DNA of the CDR3 is TGTGCCAGCAGCTTCCCCACCAATGCCGGGACACGGATTGAAGCTTTCTTT.

This clonotype appeared a few times. The gene calls are TRBV5-1 and TRBJ2-7; D is possibly TRBD2 (6 bases). V was cut by 2 bases and J by 5 bases, with 14 bases left in between. Germline lookup yields CDR1 SGHRS and CDR2 YFSETQ. This CDR3 contains 14 residues. Written as DNA, the CDR3 is TGCGCCAGCAGCTTCCGGGACTGGGAGAACGAGCAGTACTTC. It translates to CASSFRDWENEQYF.

This rearrangement joins TRBV9 to TRBJ2-3; D uncertain. Germline assignment: CDR1 SGDLS and CDR2 YYNGEE. CDR3 length: 13 amino acids. The V and J ends lost 3 bases and 3 bases respectively, with 8 bases between them. CDR3 protein: CASSAAPTDTQYF. CDR3 DNA sequence: TGTGCCAGCAGCGCGGCACCGACAGATACGCAGTATTTT.